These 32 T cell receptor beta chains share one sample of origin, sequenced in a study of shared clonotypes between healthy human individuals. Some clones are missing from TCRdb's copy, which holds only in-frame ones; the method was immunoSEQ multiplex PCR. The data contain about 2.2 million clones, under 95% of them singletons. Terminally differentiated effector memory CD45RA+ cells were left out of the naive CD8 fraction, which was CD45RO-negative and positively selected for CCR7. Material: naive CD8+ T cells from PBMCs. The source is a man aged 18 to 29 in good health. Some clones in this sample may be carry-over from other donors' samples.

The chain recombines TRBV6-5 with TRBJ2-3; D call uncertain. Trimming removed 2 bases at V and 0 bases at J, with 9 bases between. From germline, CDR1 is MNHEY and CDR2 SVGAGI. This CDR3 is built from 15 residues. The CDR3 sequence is CASSYLATSTDTQYF. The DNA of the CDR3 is TGTGCCAGCAGTTACCTGGCCACTAGCACAGATACGCAGTATTTT.

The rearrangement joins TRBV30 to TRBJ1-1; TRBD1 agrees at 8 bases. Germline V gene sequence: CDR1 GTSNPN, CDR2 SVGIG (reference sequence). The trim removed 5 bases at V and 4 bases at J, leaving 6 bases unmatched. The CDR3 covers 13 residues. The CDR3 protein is CAWGTGGPTEAFF. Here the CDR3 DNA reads TGTGCCTGGGGGACAGGAGGGCCCACTGAAGCTTTCTTT.

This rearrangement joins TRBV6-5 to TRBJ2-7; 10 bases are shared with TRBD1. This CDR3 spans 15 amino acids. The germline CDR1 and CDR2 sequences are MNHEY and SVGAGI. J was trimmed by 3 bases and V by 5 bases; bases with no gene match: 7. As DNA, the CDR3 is TGTGCCAGCAGTATACGGACAGGGGGATACTACGAGCAGTACTTC. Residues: CASSIRTGGYYEQYF.

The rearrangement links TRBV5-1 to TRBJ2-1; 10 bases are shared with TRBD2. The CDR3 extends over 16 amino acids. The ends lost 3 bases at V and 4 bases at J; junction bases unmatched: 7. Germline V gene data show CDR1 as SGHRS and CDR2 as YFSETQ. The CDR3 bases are TGCGCCAGCAGCTCGACCCGGACTAGCGGATACAATGAGCAGTTCTTC. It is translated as CASSSTRTSGYNEQFF.

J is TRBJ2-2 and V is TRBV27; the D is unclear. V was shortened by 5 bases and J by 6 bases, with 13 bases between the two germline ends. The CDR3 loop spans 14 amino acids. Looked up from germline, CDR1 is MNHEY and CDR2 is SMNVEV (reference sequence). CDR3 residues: CASSPRTAPGELFF. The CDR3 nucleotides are TGTGCCAGCAGTCCCCGGACCGCTCCCGGGGAGCTGTTTTTT.

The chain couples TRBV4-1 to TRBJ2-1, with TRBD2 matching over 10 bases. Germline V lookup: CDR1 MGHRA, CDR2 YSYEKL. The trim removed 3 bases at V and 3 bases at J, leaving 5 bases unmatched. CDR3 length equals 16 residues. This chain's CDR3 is CASSQRTSGDYNEQFF. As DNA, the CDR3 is TGCGCCAGCAGCCAGAGGACTAGCGGAGACTACAATGAGCAGTTCTTC.

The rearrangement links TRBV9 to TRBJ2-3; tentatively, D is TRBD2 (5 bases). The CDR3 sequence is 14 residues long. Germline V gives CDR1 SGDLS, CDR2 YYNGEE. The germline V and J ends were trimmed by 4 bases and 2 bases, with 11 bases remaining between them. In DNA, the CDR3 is TGTGCCAGCAGCCCAAGGACTGTCACAGATACGCAGTATTTT. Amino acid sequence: CASSPRTVTDTQYF.

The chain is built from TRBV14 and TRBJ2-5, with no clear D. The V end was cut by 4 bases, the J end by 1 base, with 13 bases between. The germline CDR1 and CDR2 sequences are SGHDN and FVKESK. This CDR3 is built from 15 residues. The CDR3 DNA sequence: TGTGCCAGCAGCCTGCGGACGGCCTTCCAAGAGACCCAGTACTTC. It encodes CASSLRTAFQETQYF.

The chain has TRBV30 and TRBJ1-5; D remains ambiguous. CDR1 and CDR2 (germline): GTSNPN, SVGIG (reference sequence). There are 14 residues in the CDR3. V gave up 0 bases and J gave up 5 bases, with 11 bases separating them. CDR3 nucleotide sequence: TGTGCCTGGAGTGTGGTAGGGCCGGATCAGCCCCAGCATTTT. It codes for CAWSVVGPDQPQHF.

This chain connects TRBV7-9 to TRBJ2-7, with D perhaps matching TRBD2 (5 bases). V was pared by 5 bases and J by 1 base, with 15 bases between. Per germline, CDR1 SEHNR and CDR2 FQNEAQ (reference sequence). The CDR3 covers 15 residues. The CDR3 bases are TGTGCCAGCAGCATAGGAGGAGACGGGTCCTACGAGCAGTACTTC. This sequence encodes CASSIGGDGSYEQYF.

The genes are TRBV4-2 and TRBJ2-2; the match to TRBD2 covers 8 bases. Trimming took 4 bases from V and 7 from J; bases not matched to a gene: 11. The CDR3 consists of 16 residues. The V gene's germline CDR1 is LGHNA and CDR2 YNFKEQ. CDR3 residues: CASSLVGREEIGELFF. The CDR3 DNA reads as TGTGCCAGCAGCCTGGTGGGGCGGGAGGAGATCGGGGAGCTGTTTTTT.

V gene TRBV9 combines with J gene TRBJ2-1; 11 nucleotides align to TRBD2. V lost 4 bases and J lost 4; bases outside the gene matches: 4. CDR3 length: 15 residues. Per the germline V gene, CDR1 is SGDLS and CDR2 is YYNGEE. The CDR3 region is CASSSGLAEYNEQFF. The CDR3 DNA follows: TGTGCCAGCAGCTCGGGACTAGCGGAGTACAATGAGCAGTTCTTC.

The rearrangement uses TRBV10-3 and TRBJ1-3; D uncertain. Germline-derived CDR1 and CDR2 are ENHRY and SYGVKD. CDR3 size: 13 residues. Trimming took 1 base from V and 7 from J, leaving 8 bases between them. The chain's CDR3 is CAISELPENTIYF. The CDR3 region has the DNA TGTGCCATCAGTGAGTTGCCGGAGAACACCATATATTTT.

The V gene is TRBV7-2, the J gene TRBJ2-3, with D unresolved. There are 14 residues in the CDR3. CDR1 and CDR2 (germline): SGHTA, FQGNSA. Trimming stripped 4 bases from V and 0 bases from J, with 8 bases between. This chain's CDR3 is CASSSRYSTDTQYF. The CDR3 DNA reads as TGTGCCAGCAGCTCAAGGTATAGCACAGATACGCAGTATTTT.

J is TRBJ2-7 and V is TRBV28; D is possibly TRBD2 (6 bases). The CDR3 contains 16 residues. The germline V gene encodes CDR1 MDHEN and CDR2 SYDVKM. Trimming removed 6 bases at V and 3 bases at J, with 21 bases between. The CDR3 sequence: CASSLRPGRGYYEQYF. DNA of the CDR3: TGTGCCAGCAGCCTGCGCCCGGGACGGGGGTACTACGAGCAGTACTTC.

For the CDR3, the DNA is TGTGCCAGCAGTCCTCTCCTTGGGGCGGCGGTAGAGACCCAGTACTTC. Amino acids: CASSPLLGAAVETQYF. The genes are TRBV27 and TRBJ2-5, with a possible D match to TRBD1 (5 bases). V gave up 5 bases and J gave up 4 bases, with 20 bases separating them. Germline CDR1 reads MNHEY; CDR2 reads SMNVEV (reference sequence). This CDR3 has 16 amino acids.

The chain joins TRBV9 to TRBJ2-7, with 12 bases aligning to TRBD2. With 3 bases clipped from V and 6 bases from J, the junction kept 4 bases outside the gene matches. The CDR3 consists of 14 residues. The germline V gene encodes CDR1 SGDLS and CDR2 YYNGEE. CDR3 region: CASSAGLAGTEQYF. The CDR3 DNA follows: TGTGCCAGCAGCGCCGGACTAGCGGGAACCGAGCAGTACTTC. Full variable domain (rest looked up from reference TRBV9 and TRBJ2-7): DSGVTQTPKHLITATGQRVTLRCSPRSGDLSVYWYQQSLDQGLQFLIQYYNGEERAKGNILERFSAQQFPDLHSELNLSSLELGDSALYFCASSAGLAGTEQYFGPGTRLTVT.

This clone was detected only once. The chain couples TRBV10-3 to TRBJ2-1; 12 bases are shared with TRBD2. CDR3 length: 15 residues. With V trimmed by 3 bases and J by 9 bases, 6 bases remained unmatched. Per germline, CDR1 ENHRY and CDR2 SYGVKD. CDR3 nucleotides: TGTGCCATCAGTGAAAGGCTAGCGGGAGGGGGTGAGCAGTTCTTC. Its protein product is CAISERLAGGGEQFF.

As DNA, the CDR3 is TGTGCCAGCAGTCCGGCGCAGGGCTATTACGAGCAGTACTTC. It codes for CASSPAQGYYEQYF. V and J are TRBV27 and TRBJ2-7, with D perhaps matching TRBD1 (5 bases). CDR1 is MNHEY and CDR2 is SMNVEV in the germline V gene (reference sequence). V was trimmed by 5 bases and J by 4 bases, leaving 15 bases between them. The CDR3 has 14 amino acids.

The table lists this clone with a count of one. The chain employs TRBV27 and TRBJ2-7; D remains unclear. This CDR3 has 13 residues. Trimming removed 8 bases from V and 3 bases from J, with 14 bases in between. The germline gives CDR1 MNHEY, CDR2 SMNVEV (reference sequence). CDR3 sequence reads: CASSHSSGYEQYF. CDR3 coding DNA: TGTGCCAGCTCCCACTCCTCGGGCTACGAGCAGTACTTC.

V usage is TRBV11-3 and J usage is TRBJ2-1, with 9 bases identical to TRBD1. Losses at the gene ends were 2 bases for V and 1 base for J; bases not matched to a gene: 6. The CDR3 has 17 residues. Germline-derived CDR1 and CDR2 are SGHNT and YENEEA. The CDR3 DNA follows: TGTGCCAGCAGCTTAAGACAGGGGGTAGGATCCTACAATGAGCAGTTCTTC. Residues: CASSLRQGVGSYNEQFF.

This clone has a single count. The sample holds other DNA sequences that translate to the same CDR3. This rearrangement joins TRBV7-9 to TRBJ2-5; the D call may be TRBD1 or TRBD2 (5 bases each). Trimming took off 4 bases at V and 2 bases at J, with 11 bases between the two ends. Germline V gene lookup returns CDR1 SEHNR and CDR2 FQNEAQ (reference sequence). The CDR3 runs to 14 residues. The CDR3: CASSSGRLQETQYF. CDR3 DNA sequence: TGTGCCAGCAGCTCGGGACGGCTACAAGAGACCCAGTACTTC.

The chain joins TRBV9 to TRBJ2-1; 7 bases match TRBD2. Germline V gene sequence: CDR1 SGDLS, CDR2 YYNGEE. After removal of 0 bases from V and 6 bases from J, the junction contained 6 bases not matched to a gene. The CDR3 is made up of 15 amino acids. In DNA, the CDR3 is TGTGCCAGCAGCGTAGGGGGAGGGCCGGTCAATGAGCAGTTCTTC. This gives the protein CASSVGGGPVNEQFF. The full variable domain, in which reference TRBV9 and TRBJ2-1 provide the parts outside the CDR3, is DSGVTQTPKHLITATGQRVTLRCSPRSGDLSVYWYQQSLDQGLQFLIQYYNGEERAKGNILERFSAQQFPDLHSELNLSSLELGDSALYFCASSVGGGPVNEQFFGPGTRLTVL.

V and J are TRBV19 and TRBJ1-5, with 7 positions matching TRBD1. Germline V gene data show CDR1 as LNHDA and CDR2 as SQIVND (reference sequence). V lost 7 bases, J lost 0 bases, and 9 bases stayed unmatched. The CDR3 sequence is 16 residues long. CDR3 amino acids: CASTRVRDSSNQPQHF. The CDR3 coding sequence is TGTGCCAGTACTAGGGTCCGGGACAGTAGCAATCAGCCCCAGCATTTT.

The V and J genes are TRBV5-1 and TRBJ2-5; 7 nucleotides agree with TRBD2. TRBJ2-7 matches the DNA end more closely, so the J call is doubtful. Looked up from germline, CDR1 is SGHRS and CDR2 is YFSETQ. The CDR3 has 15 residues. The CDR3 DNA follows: TGCGCCAGCAGCCCTCTAGCGGACGCTTCCTACGAGCAGTACTTC. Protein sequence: CASSPLADASYEQYF.

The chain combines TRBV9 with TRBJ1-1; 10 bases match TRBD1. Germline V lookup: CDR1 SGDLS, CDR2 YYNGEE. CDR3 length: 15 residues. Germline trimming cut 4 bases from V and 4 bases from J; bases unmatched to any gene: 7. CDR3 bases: TGTGCCAGCAGCCCAGCCGGGACAGGGGTCACTGAAGCTTTCTTT. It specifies CASSPAGTGVTEAFF.

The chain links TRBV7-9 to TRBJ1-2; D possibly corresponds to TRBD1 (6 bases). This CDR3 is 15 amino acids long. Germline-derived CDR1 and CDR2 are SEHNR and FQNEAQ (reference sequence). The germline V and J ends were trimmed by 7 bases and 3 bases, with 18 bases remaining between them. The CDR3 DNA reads TGTGCCAGCAACGATAGGGGGACACCCCACTATGGCTACACCTTC. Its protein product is CASNDRGTPHYGYTF.

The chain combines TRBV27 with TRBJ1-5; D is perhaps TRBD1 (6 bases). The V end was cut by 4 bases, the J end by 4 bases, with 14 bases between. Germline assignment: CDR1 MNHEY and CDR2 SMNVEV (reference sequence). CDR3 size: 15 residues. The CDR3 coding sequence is TGTGCCAGCAGTTCAGTGCGGGGGGCTAATCAGCCCCAGCATTTT. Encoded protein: CASSSVRGANQPQHF.

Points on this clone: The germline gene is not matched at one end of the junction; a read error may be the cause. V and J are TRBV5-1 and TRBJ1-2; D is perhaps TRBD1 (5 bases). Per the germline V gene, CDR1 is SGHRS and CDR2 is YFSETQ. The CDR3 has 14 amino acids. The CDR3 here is CATSTGTHNYGYTF. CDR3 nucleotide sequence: TGCGCCACCAGCACGGGGACGCATAACTATGGCTACACCTTC.

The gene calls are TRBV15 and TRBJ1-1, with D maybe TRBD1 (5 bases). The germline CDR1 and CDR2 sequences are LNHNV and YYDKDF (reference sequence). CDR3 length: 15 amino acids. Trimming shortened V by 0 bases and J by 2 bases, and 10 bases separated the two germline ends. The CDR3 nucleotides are TGTGCCACCAGCAGAGATCTTGGGGGAAACACTGAAGCTTTCTTT. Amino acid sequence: CATSRDLGGNTEAFF.

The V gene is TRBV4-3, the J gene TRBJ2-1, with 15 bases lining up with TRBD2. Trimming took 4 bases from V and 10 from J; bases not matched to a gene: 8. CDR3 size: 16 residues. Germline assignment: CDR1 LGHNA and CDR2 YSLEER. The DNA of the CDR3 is TGCGCCAGCAGCCTTCGGACTAGCGGGAGGGCCAACGAGCAGTTCTTC. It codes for CASSLRTSGRANEQFF.

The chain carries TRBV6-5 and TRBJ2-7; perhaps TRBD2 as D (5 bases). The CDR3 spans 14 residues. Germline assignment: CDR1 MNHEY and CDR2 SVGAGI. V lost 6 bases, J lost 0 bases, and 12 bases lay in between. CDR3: CASSRTRDSYEQYF. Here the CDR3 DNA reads TGTGCCAGCAGCCGTACACGGGACTCCTACGAGCAGTACTTC.